The TCR beta chain under discussion was sequenced for a study of T cells in localized non-small cell lung cancer. Sequenced by immunoSEQ multiplex PCR; TCRdb stores in-frame clones only, minus some. The sample has approximately 49,000 clones, approximately 80% seen once; the top ten hold about a sixth. CDR1 and CDR2 from the germline V gene are DFQATT and SNEGSKA (reference sequence). V was cut by 5 bases and J by 9 bases, with 10 bases left in between. This CDR3 has 10 amino acids. The chain couples TRBV20-1 to TRBJ1-1; D is perhaps TRBD1 (5 bases). The TCR originated in a man aged 40 to 69 with stage I squamous cell lung carcinoma. Specimen: peripheral blood, collected before any cancer treatment. The CDR3 DNA sequence: TGCAGTGCTTTTCGACAGCAAGCTTTCTTT. This codes for CSAFRQQAFF.